This TCR beta chain comes out of a study of T cell responses to AZD1222 COVID-19 vaccine. Study-wide results and limits: The reported proportion of spike-specific TCRs targeting unmutated variant regions was nearly half.

The data were produced by immunoSEQ multiplex PCR, yet TCRdb's version contains in-frame clones alone and is incomplete. Of over 120,000 clones in the sample, around 92% are singletons; the top ten hold less than 3.5%. In the case of this clone: Its antigen remains unidentified.

Investigators merged groups given second doses at roughly 4 or roughly 12 weeks. Germline values: CDR1 SGHTA, CDR2 FQGNSA. V was trimmed by 1 base and J by 4 bases, leaving 14 bases between them. This CDR3 is built from 15 residues. The TCR was taken from an adult who received the AZD1222 COVID-19 vaccine. This chain joins TRBV7-2 and TRBJ2-7; TRBD1 or TRBD2 may be the D gene (7 bases each). This material consisted of peripheral blood, taken 28 days after the second AZD1222 dose. CDR3: CASSLGRQGGYEQYF. CDR3 nucleotide sequence: TGTGCCAGCAGCTTAGGGAGACAGGGAGGGTACGAGCAGTACTTC.